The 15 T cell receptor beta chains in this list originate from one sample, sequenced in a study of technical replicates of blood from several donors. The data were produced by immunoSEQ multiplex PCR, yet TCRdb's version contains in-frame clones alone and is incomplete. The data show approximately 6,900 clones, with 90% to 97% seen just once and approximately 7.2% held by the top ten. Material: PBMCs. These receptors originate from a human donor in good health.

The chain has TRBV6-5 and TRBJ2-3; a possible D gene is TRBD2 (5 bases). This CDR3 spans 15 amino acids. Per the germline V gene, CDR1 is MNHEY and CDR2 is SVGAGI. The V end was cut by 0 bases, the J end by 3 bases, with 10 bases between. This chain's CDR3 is CASSYSIGKTDTQYF. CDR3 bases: TGTGCCAGCAGTTACTCGATCGGGAAGACAGATACGCAGTATTTT.

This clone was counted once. In DNA form, the CDR3 reads TGTGCCAGCGGGGAAAACAGGGGCGAAAAACTGTTTTTT. This encodes CASGENRGEKLFF. The chain uses TRBV6-5 and TRBJ1-4, with TRBD1 identical over 7 bases. CDR1 and CDR2 (germline): MNHEY, SVGAGI. The V segment lost 8 bases and the J segment 8 bases; nucleotides outside the gene matches: 8. The CDR3 contains 13 residues.

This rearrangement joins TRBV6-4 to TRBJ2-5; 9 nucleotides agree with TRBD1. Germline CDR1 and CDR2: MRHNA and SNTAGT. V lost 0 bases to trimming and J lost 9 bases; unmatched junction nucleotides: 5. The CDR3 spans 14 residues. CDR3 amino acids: CASSDSETGGPQYF. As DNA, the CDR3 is TGTGCCAGCAGTGACTCCGAGACAGGGGGGCCCCAGTACTTC.

CDR3 protein: CASSLAGRDTEAFF. CDR3 in DNA: TGTGCCAGCAGCTTAGCGGGTCGGGACACTGAAGCTTTCTTT. The gene calls are TRBV7-9 and TRBJ1-1; D not certain. Germline V gene lookup returns CDR1 SEHNR and CDR2 FQNEAQ (reference sequence). The CDR3 spans 14 residues. Trimming took 0 bases from V and 3 from J, leaving 8 bases between them. The entire variable domain, with the rest obtained from reference TRBV7-9 and TRBJ1-1, is as follows: DTGVSQNPRHKITKRGQNVTFRCDPISEHNRLYWYRQTLGQGPEFLTYFQNEAQLEKSRLLSDRFSAERPKGSFSTLEIQRTEQGDSAMYLCASSLAGRDTEAFFGQGTRLTVV.

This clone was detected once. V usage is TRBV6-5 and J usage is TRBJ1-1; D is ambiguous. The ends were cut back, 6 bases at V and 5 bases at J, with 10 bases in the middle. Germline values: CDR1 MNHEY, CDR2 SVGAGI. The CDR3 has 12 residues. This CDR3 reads CASRSGWTEAFF. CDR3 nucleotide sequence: TGTGCCAGCAGGTCGGGTTGGACTGAAGCTTTCTTT.

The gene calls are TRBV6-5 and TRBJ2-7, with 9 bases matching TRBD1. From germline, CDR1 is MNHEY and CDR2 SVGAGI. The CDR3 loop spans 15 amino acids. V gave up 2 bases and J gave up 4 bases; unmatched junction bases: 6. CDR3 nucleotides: TGTGCCAGCAGTTACGAAGACAGGGGGTTGTACGAGCAGTACTTC. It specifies CASSYEDRGLYEQYF.

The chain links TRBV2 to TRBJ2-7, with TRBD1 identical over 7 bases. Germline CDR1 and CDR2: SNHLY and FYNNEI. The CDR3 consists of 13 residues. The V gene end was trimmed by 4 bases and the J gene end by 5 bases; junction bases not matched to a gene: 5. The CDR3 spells CASSATGNHEQYF. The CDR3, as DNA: TGTGCCAGCAGTGCGACAGGGAACCACGAGCAGTACTTC.

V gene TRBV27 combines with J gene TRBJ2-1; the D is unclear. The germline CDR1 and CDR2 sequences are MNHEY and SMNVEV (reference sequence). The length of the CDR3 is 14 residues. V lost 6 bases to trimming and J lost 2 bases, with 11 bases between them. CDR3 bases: TGTGCCAGCAGCCCAACATTGACCTACAATGAGCAGTTCTTC. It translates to CASSPTLTYNEQFF.

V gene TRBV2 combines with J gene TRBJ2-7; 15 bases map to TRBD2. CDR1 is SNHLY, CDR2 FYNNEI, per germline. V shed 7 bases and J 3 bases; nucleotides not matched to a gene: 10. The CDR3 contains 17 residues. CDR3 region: CASTRDQGLAGGYEQYF. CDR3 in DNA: TGTGCCAGCACTAGGGATCAGGGACTAGCGGGAGGCTACGAGCAGTACTTC.

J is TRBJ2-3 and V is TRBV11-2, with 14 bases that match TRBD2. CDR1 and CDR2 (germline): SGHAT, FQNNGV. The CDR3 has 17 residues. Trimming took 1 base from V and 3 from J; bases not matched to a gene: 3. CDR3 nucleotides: TGTGCCAGCAGCTTAGGGGGGACTAGCGGGAGAACAGATACGCAGTATTTT. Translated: CASSLGGTSGRTDTQYF.

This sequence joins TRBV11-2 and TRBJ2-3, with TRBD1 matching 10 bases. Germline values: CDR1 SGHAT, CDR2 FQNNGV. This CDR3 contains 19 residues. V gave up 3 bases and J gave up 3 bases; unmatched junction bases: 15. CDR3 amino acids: CASSFPGQGSGWGTDTQYF. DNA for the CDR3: TGTGCCAGCAGCTTTCCGGGACAGGGGTCTGGATGGGGGACAGATACGCAGTATTTT.

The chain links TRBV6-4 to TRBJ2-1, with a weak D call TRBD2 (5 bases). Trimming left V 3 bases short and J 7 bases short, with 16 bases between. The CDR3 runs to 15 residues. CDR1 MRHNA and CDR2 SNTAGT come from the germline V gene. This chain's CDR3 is CASSENSAGMNEQFF. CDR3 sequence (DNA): TGTGCCAGCAGTGAAAATAGCGCGGGTATGAATGAGCAGTTCTTC.

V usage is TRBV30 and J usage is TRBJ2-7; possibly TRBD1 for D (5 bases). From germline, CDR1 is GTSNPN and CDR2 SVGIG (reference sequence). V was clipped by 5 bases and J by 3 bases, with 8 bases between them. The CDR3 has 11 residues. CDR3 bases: TGTGCCTGGGGTGACAGCTACGAGCAGTACTTC. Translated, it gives CAWGDSYEQYF.

The CDR3 bases are TGTGCCAGCACCCCAGGGGACCGACCAACCGGGGAGCTGTTTTTT. This translates into CASTPGDRPTGELFF. The chain has TRBV9 and TRBJ2-2; D possibly corresponds to TRBD1 (6 bases). Germline lookup yields CDR1 SGDLS and CDR2 YYNGEE. CDR3 length: 15 amino acids. Between the trimmed V and J ends, which lost 6 bases and 5 bases, there was a span of 17 bases.

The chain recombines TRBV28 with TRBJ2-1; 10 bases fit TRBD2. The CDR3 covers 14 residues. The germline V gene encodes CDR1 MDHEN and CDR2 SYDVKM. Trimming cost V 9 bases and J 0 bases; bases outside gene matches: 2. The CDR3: CASSGRTSYNEQFF. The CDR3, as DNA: TGTGCCAGTAGCGGGAGGACCTCCTACAATGAGCAGTTCTTC. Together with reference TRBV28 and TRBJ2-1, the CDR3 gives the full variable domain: DVKVTQSSRYLVKRTGEKVFLECVQDMDHENMFWYRQDPGLGLRLIYFSYDVKMKEKGDIPEGYSVSREKKERFSLILESASTNQTSMYLCASSGRTSYNEQFFGPGTRLTVL.